The clone carrying this T cell receptor beta chain was counted a few times. Trimming shortened V by 3 bases and J by 3 bases, and 12 bases separated the two germline ends. CDR3 size: 15 residues. CDR1 and CDR2 from the germline V gene are GTSNPN and SVGIG (reference sequence). These data originate in a study of cytomegalovirus exposure and HLA in healthy donors. The study ran its PCR with 60 Vbeta and 13 Jbeta primers. TCRdb's table, derived via immunoSEQ multiplex PCR, lists solely in-frame clones and lacks some. The sample shows about 160,000 clones, less than 90% of them seen only once. This receptor was obtained from a young man in good health and CMV-seronegative. V is TRBV30 and J is TRBJ2-6; TRBD1 might be the D (6 bases). The sample taken for sequencing was PBMCs. The CDR3 spells CAWSLQGGGANVLTF. The CDR3 bases are TGTGCCTGGAGCCTACAGGGTGGTGGGGCCAACGTCCTGACTTTC.